These T cell receptor beta chains were read from a single sample in a study of cytomegalovirus exposure and HLA in healthy donors. Some clones are missing from TCRdb's copy, which holds only in-frame ones; the method was immunoSEQ multiplex PCR. The repertoire holds about 220,000 clones, with approximately 88% as singletons. What was sequenced was PBMCs. The source is a boy between 2 and 15 years old in good health and CMV-seronegative. The CDR3 runs from the conserved cysteine through the conserved F or W. D genes are given only for firm matches. Not every row has a clone size; where given, it reads once, few, many or a size class.

J,V,size,D,CDR3,DNA
TRBJ1-5,TRBV29-1,.,.,CSVAVNSNQPQHF,TGCAGCGTTGCCGTTAATAGCAATCAGCCCCAGCATTTT
TRBJ2-5,TRBV7-3,.,.,CASSPTGVGETQYF,TGTGCCAGCAGCCCAACCGGGGTGGGCGAGACCCAGTACTTC
TRBJ2-5,TRBV7-9,.,.,CASSSLPGLRETQYF,TGTGCCAGCAGCTCTCTACCGGGACTCCGAGAGACCCAGTACTTC
TRBJ1-2,TRBV30,once,TRBD1,CAWHTRTGGNYGYTF,TGTGCCTGGCACACACGGACAGGGGGGAACTATGGCTACACCTTC
TRBJ2-7,TRBV7-9,.,TRBD2,CASSFMGGSGNPYEQYF,TGTGCCAGCAGCTTCATGGGGGGGTCAGGGAACCCCTACGAGCAGTACTTC
TRBJ2-5,TRBV29-1,.,TRBD2,CSFSGGLPLRQETQYF,TGCAGCTTTTCGGGGGGGTTACCGTTAAGACAAGAGACCCAGTACTTC
TRBJ2-7,TRBV7-3,.,TRBD2,CASSLTGGGSYEQYF,TGTGCCAGCAGCTTAACTGGCGGGGGTTCCTACGAGCAGTACTTC
TRBJ1-6,TRBV7-3,.,.,CASSAGQNSPLHF,TGTGCCAGCAGCGCCGGACAGAATTCACCCCTCCACTTT
TRBJ2-3,TRBV5-6,.,TRBD2,CASSSRLAGGPTSTDTQYF,TGTGCCAGCAGCTCACGACTAGCGGGAGGCCCAACTAGCACAGATACGCAGTATTTT
TRBJ1-3,TRBV27,.,.,CARPIRGLGNTIYF,TGTGCCAGACCGATCAGGGGATTGGGGAACACCATATATTTT